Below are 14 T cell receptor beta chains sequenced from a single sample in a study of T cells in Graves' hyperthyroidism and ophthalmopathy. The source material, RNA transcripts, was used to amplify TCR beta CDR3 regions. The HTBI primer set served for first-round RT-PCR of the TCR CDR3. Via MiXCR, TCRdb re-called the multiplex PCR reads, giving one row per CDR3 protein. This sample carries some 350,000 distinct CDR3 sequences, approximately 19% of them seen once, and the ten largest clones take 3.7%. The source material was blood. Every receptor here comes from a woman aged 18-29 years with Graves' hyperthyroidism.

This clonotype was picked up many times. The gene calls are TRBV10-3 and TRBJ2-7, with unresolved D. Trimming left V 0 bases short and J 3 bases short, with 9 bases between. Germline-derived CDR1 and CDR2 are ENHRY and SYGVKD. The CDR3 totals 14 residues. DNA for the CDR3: TGTGCCATCAGTGAGTCAGGGTTGGACTACGAGCAGTACTTC. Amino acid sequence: CAISESGLDYEQYF.

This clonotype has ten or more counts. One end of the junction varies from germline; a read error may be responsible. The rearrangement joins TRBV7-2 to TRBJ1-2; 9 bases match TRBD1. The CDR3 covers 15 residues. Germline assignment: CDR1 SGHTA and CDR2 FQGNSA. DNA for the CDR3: TGTGTCAGCAGCTTAGGGGGACAGGGAGGCTATGGCTACACCTTC. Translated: CVSSLGGQGGYGYTF.

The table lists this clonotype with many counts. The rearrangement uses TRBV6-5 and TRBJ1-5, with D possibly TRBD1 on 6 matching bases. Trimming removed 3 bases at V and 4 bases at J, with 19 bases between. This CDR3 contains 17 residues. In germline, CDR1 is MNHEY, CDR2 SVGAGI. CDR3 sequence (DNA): TGTGCCAGCAGTTATGGGTCCCGACAGGCCCTAAATCAGCCCCAGCATTTT. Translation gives CASSYGSRQALNQPQHF.

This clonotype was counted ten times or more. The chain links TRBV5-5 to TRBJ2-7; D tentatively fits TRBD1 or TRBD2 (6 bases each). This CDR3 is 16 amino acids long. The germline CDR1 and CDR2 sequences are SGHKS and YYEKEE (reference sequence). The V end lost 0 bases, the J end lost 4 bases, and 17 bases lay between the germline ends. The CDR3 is CASSLEGSGAVYEQYF. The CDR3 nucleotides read TGTGCCAGCAGCTTGGAAGGCTCGGGGGCGGTATACGAGCAGTACTTC.

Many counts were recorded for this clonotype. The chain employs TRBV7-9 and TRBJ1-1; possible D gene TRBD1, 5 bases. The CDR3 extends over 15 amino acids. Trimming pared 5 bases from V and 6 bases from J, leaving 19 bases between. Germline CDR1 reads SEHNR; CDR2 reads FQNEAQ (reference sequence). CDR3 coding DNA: TGTGCCAGCAGCCCTACAGGAGCCCTTAAGCCTGAAGCTTTCTTT. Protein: CASSPTGALKPEAFF.

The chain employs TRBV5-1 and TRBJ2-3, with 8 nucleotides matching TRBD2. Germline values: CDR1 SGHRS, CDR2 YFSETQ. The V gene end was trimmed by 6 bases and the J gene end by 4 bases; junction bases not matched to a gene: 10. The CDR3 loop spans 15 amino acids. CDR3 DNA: TGCGCCAGCATTCAGCTTGCGGGGGGTTCAGATACGCAGTATTTT. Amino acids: CASIQLAGGSDTQYF.

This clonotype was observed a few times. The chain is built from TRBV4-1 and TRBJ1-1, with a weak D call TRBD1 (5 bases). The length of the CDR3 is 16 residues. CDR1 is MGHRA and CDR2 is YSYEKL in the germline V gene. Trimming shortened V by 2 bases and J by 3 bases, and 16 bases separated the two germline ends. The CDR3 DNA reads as TGCGCCAGCAGCCAACGGATGGGGCGGAGGGACACTGAAGCTTTCTTT. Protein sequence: CASSQRMGRRDTEAFF.

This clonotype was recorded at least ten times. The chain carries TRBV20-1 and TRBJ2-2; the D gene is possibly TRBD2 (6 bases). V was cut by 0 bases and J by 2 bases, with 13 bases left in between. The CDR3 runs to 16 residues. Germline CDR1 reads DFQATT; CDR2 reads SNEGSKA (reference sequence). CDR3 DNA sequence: TGCAGTGCTAGAGACATACGGGGGTTCAACACCGGGGAGCTGTTTTTT. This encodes CSARDIRGFNTGELFF.

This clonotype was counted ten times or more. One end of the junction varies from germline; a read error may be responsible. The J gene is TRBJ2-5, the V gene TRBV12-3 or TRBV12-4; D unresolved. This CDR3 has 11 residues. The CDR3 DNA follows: TGTGCCAGCAGCTTAGTAGAGACCCAGTACTTC. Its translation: CASSLVETQYF.

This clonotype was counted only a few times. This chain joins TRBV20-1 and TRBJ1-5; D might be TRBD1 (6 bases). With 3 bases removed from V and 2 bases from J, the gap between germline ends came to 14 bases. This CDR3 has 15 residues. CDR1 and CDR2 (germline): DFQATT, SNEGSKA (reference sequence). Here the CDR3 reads CSASPGAVRNQPQHF. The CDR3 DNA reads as TGCAGTGCTAGTCCGGGGGCCGTCCGCAATCAGCCCCAGCATTTT.

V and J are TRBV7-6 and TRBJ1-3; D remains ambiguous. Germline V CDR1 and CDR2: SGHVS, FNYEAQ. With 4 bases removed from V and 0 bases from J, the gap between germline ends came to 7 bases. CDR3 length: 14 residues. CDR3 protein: CASSSASSGNTIYF. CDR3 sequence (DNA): TGTGCCAGCAGCTCCGCGAGCTCTGGAAACACCATATATTTT.

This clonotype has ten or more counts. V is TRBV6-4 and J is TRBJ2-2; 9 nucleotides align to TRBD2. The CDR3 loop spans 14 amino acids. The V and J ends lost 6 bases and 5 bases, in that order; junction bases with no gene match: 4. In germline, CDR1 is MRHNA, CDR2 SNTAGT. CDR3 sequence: CASSRLAETGELFF. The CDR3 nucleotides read TGTGCCAGCAGCCGACTAGCGGAGACCGGGGAGCTGTTTTTT.

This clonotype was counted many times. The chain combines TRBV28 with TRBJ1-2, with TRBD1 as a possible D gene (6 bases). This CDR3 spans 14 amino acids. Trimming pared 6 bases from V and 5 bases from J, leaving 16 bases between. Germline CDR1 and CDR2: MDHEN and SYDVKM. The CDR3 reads CASRTTGTTYGYTF. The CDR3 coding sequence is TGTGCCAGCAGAACGACAGGAACCACATATGGCTACACCTTC.

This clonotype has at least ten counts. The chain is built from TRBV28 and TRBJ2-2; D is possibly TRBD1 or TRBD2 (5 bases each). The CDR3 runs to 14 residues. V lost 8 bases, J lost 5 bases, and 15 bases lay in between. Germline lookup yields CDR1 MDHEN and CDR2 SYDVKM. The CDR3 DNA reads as TGTGCCAGCGGCTCCCGGGGCTTTACCGGGGAGCTGTTTTTT. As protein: CASGSRGFTGELFF.